This T cell receptor beta chain was sequenced during a study of long-term antiretroviral therapy in people with HIV. General observations from the study: An increase in diversity followed ART, yet levels stayed below transplant donor controls.

The CDR3 length is 13 residues. CDR1 is MNHNY and CDR2 is SVGAGI in the germline V gene (reference sequence). Trimming left V 2 bases short and J 8 bases short, with 12 bases between. As for this clone: What it binds is not known.

At survey level, the immunoSEQ assay was run in its v3.0 version. TCRdb keeps only in-frame clones here, not all; method: immunoSEQ multiplex PCR. The table records tens of thousands of clones, more than 80% of them present only once. Treatment for every participant with HIV took place in the United States. The receptor comes from a man aged 30-40 years with HIV. Sequencing used unsorted PBMCs, obtained roughly 5.7 years after starting antiretroviral therapy. The chain combines TRBV6-6 with TRBJ1-1, with TRBD1 as a possible D gene (5 bases). The CDR3: CASSYTRDAEAFF. In DNA, the CDR3 is TGTGCCAGCAGTTACACCCGGGACGCCGAAGCTTTCTTT.